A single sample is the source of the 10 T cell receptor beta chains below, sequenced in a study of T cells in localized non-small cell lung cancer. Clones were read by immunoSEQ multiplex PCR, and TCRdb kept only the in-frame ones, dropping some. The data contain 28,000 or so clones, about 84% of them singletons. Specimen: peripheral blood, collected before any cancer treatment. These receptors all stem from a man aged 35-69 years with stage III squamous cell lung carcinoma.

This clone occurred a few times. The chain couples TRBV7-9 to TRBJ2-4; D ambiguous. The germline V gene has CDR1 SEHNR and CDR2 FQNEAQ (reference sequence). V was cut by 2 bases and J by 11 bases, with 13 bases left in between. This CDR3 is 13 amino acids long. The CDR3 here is CASSLRAAKVQYF. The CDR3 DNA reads TGTGCCAGCAGCTTAAGGGCGGCTAAGGTTCAGTACTTC.

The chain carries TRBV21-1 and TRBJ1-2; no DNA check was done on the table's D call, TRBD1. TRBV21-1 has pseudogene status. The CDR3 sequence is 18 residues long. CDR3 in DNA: TGTGCCAGCAGCAAGCCACGGGACAGGGGGCCCCATTTTAGGGGCTACACCTTC. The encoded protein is CASSKPRDRGPHFRGYTF.

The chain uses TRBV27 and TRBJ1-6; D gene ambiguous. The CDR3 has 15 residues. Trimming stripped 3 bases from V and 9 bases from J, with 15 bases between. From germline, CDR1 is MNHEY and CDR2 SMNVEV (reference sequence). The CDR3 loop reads CASSFIPSGISPLHF. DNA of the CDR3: TGTGCCAGCAGTTTTATCCCCTCTGGTATTTCACCCCTCCACTTT.

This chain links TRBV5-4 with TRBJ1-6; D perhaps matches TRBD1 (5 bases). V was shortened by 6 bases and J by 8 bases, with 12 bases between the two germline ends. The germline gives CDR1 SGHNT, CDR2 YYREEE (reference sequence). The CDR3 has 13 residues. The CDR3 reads CASKGVGYSPLHF. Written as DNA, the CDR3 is TGTGCCAGCAAAGGGGTAGGCTATTCACCCCTCCACTTT.

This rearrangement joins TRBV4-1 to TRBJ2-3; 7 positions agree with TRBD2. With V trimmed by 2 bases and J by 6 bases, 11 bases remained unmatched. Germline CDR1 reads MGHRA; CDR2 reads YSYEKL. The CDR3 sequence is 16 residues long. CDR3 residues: CASSQPGRGADDTQYF. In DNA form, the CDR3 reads TGCGCCAGCAGCCAACCTGGGAGGGGTGCGGATGATACGCAGTATTTT.

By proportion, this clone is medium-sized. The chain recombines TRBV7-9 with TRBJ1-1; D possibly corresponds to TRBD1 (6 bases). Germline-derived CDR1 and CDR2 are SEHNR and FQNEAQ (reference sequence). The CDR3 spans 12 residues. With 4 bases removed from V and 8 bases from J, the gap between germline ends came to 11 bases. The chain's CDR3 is CASSSDRKEAFF. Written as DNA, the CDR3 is TGTGCCAGCAGCTCCGACAGGAAGGAAGCTTTCTTT.

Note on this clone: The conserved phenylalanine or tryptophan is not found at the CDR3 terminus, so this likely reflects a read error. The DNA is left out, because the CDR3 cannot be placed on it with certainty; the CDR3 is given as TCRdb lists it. The CDR3 reads CASSEAQDRGARGI. V gene TRBV6-1 combines with J gene TRBJ1-2; the table assigns TRBD1, which was not confirmed against the DNA. The CDR3 is 14 residues long, ends included. Germline V gives CDR1 MNHNS, CDR2 SASEGT.

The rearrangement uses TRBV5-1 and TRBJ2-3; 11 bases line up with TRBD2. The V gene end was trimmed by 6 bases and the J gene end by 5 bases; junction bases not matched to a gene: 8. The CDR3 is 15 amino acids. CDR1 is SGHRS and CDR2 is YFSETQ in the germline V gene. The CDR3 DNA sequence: TGCGCCAGCAAAGGGCTAGCGGGAGGTGAAGATACGCAGTATTTT. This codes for CASKGLAGGEDTQYF.

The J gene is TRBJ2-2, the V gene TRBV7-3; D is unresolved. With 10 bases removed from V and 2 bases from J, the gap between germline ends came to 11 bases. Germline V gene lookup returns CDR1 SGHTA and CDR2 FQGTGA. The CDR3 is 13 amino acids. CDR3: CATRTGNTGELFF. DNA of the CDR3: TGTGCCACCCGGACGGGTAACACCGGGGAGCTGTTTTTT.

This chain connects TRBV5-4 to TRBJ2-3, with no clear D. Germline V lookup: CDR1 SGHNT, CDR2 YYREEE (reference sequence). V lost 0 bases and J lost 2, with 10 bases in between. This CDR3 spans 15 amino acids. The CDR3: CASSLEGHYTDTQYF. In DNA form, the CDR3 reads TGTGCCAGCAGCTTGGAAGGCCACTACACAGATACGCAGTATTTT.